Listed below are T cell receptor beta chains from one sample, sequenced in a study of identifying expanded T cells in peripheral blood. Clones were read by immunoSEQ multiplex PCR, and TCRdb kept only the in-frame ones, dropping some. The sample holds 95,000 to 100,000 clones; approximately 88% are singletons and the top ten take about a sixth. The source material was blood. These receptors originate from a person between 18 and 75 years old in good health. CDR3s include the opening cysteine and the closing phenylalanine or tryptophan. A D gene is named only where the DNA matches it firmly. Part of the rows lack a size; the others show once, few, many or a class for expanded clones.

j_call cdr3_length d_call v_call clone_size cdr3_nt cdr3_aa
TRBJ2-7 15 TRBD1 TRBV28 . TGTGCCAGCAGTTCACCATCGGACAGGGGCGGCGAGCAGTACTTC CASSSPSDRGGEQYF
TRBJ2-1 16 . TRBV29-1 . TGCAGCGTTTCCGCCTGGGCACGAAGCTCCTACAATGAGCAGTTCTTC CSVSAWARSSYNEQFF
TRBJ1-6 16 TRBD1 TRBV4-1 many TGCGCCAGCAGCCTCACGACAGGGGGATGGAATTCACCCCTCCACTTT CASSLTTGGWNSPLHF
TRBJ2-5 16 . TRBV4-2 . TGTGCCAGCAGCCAAGATCGAGGGGGGGGCAGAGAGACCCAGTACTTC CASSQDRGGGRETQYF
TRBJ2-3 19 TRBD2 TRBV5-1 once TGCGCCAGCAGCTTGGACATGGAGCGGGACCCGCGGATCTCGGATACGCAGTATTTT CASSLDMERDPRISDTQYF
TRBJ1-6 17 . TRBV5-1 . TGCGCCAGCAGCTTGGGACAGCCCCCTAACTCTAATTCACCCCTCCACTTT CASSLGQPPNSNSPLHF
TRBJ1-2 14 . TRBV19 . TGTGCCAGCTCCCTTAGGGGAGGGGTCTATGGCTACACCTTC CASSLRGGVYGYTF
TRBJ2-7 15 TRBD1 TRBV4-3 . TGCGCCAGCAGCCAAGATCGAACAGGGGGTTTAGAGCAGTACTTC CASSQDRTGGLEQYF
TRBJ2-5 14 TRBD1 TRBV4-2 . TGTGCCAGCAGCCCAGGACAGGCCTCAGAGACCCAGTACTTC CASSPGQASETQYF
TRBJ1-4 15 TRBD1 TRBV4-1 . TGCGCCAGCAGCCAACCGGACAGGGACTATGAAAAACTGTTTTTT CASSQPDRDYEKLFF
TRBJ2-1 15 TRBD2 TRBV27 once TGTGCCAGCAGGATTGTAGCGGGGTCCTACAATGAGCAGTTCTTC CASRIVAGSYNEQFF
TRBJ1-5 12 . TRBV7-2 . TGTGCCACCAGGGCGGGCAATCAGCCCCAGCATTTT CATRAGNQPQHF
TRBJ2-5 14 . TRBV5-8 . TGTGCCAGCAGCTTGGCCGTGGGAGCAGAGACCCAGTACTTC CASSLAVGAETQYF
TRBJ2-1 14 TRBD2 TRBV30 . TGTGCCTGGGTACTCCGGGGGGGGAGTAATGAGCAGTTCTTC CAWVLRGGSNEQFF
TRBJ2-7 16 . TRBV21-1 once TGTGCCAGCAGCAAAGGCTTCCGGGACAGTGAGTACGAGCAGTACTTC CASSKGFRDSEYEQYF
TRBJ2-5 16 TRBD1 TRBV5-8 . TGTGCCAGCAGCCTGCGCCGGGACAGGGGCCGGGAGACCCAGTACTTC CASSLRRDRGRETQYF
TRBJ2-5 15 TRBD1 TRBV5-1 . TGCGCCAGCAGCTGGGGGACAGGAGCCCAAGAGACCCAGTACTTC CASSWGTGAQETQYF
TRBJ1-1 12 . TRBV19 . TGTGCCAGTAGCGTCAGAAGGACTGAAGCTTTCTTT CASSVRRTEAFF
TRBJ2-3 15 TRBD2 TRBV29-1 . TGCAGCGTCTTGTTTGAACTAGCGTTTGCAGATACGCAGTATTTT CSVLFELAFADTQYF
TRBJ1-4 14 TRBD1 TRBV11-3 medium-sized TGTGCCAGCAGCTTAGGAGCAGGGGGCGAAAAACTGTTTTTT CASSLGAGGEKLFF
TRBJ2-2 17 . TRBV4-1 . TGCGCCAGCAGCCACGGCCCGATCAGGACGAACACCGGGGAGCTGTTTTTT CASSHGPIRTNTGELFF
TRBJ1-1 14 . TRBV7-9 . TGTGCCAGCAGCTTATTAGCCGCGAACACTGAAGCTTTCTTT CASSLLAANTEAFF
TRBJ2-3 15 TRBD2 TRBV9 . TGTGCCAGCAGCCCCACCGGGGGGGCGGGAGATACGCAGTATTTT CASSPTGGAGDTQYF
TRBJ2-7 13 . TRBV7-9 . TGTGCCAGCAGCTTAGGCGGGATCTACGAGCAGTACTTC CASSLGGIYEQYF
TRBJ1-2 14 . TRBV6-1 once TGTGCCAGCAGTGAACAACGGGCGGAAGGTGGCTACACCTTC CASSEQRAEGGYTF
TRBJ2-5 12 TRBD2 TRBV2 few TGTGCCAGCGGGGGGGACCAAGAGACCCAGTACTTC CASGGDQETQYF
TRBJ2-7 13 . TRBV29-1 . TGCAGCGTTGTAGTCGGCCGCGGGTACGAGCAGTACTTC CSVVVGRGYEQYF
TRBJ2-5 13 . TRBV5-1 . TGCGCCAGCACCGAACAGGGAGGAGAGACCCAGTACTTC CASTEQGGETQYF
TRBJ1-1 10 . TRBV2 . TGTGCCAGCATAGTGGGGGAAGCTTTCTTT CASIVGEAFF
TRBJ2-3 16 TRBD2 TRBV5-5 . TGTGCCAGCAGCTTGGGGTCTAGCGGGGGAGCAGATACGCAGTATTTT CASSLGSSGGADTQYF
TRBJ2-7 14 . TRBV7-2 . TGTGCCAGCAGCACAAGGGGTATGTCCTACGAGCAGTACTTC CASSTRGMSYEQYF
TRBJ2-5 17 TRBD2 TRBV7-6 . TGTGCCAGCAGCTTAGCGCGTAGCGGGGGGGCCCGAGAGACCCAGTACTTC CASSLARSGGARETQYF
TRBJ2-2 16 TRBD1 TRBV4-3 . TGCGCCAGCAGCCAAAGGACAGGGAGGTACACCGGGGAGCTGTTTTTT CASSQRTGRYTGELFF
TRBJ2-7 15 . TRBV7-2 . TGTGCCAGCGGCCGCGGGGGCCTGAGCTCCTACGAGCAGTACTTC CASGRGGLSSYEQYF
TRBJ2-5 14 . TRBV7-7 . TGTGCCAGCAGCTTAGTGGGGGGACCGGAGACCCAGTACTTC CASSLVGGPETQYF
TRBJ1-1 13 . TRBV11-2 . TGTGCCAGCAGCCAGCCCGGGGGCACTGAAGCTTTCTTT CASSQPGGTEAFF
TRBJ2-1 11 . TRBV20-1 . TGCAGTGCTAGGCATCATGATGAGCAGTTCTTC CSARHHDEQFF
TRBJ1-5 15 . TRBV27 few TGTGCCAGCAGCCCGGGGTCCGGCGGGGATCAGCCCCAGCATTTT CASSPGSGGDQPQHF
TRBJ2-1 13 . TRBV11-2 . TGTGCCAGCAGCTTAGATCGGGGGCAGGGGCAGTTCTTC CASSLDRGQGQFF
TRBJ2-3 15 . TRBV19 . TGTGCCAGTAGTATAGGAACGGGGTTGGGAGATACGCAGTATTTT CASSIGTGLGDTQYF
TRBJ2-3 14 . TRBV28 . TGTGCCAGCAGTTTAGCTTGGGCGAGAGATACGCAGTATTTT CASSLAWARDTQYF
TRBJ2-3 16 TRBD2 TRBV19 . TGTGCCAGTAGTATGGGAGGGGCAGGAGCGGGGAACACGCAGTATTTT CASSMGGAGAGNTQYF
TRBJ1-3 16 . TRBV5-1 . TGCGCCAGCCTTGTTCGGGGGAAGAACTCTGGAAACACCATATATTTT CASLVRGKNSGNTIYF
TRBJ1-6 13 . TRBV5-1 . TGCGCCAGCAAGGGGAGGGACAATTCACCCCTCCACTTT CASKGRDNSPLHF
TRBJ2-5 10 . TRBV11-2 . TGTGCCAGCAGTCGAGAGACCCAGTACTTC CASSRETQYF